This T cell receptor beta chain was recovered during a study of OX40 agonist ivuxolimab in advanced cancers. The overall study: Partial responses, seen in three patients, involved one hepatocellular carcinoma and two cutaneous melanomas. Study results and limitations: In the 0.1-3.0 mg/kg groups, partial responders showed among the lowest expansion. Dosing at 0.1 to 3.0 mg/kg was accompanied by clonal expansion of CD4+ and CD8+ blood T cells by week 6. Some nonresponders additionally presented with little normalized T-cell clonal expansion.

Clones were sequenced by immunoSEQ multiplex PCR, and TCRdb holds only the in-frame ones, with some missing. The sample gives some 100,000 clones, roughly nine tenths of which show up once; about 0.29% is in the top ten. Note on this clone: Its antigen is as yet unknown.

J gave up 8 bases and V 4 bases, and 6 bases lay outside the gene matches. This CDR3 has 14 amino acids. Germline CDR1 SGHVS, CDR2 FNYEAQ. The sequence was obtained from an adult with an advanced solid tumor such as melanoma, head and neck, liver or kidney cancer. The V and J genes are TRBV7-6 and TRBJ1-4; 8 bases align to TRBD1. The sequences come from CD4+ or CD8+ T cells sorted from blood, collected in a trial of the OX40 agonist ivuxolimab. CDR3 residues: CASSSQGAGEKLFF. The CDR3, as DNA: TGTGCCAGCAGCTCCCAGGGGGCTGGCGAAAAACTGTTTTTT.